Listed below are T cell receptor beta chains from one sample, sequenced in a study of PD-L1 blockade in urothelial cancer. The data were produced by immunoSEQ multiplex PCR, yet TCRdb's version contains in-frame clones alone and is incomplete. The table shows more than 55,000 clones, with more than 70% occurring only once. The specimen was PBMCs, collected around atezolizumab (anti-PD-L1) treatment. The receptors come from a man in his fifties with urothelial cancer. The CDR3 runs from the conserved cysteine through the conserved F or W. The size entry is marked missing in some rows and otherwise reads once, few, many or a size class.

clone size: -; J gene: TRBJ2-2; V gene: TRBV19; CDR3 protein: CASSVSRTAFGAGELFF
clone size: -; J gene: TRBJ2-2; V gene: TRBV28; CDR3 protein: CASSSPSTGELFF
clone size: -; J gene: TRBJ2-7; V gene: TRBV6-1; CDR3 protein: CASEAGGGSYEQYF
clone size: -; J gene: TRBJ2-1; V gene: TRBV6-4; CDR3 protein: CASSDSAGSYNEQFF
clone size: -; J gene: TRBJ1-1; V gene: TRBV19; CDR3 protein: CASKGFGSNTEAFF
clone size: -; J gene: TRBJ2-1; V gene: TRBV18; CDR3 protein: CASSSGGKYNEQFF
clone size: few; J gene: TRBJ1-4; V gene: TRBV27; CDR3 protein: CASSFAGATNEKLFF
clone size: once; J gene: TRBJ1-1; V gene: TRBV5-1; CDR3 protein: CASKGRDWAFF
clone size: -; J gene: TRBJ1-1; V gene: TRBV7-3; CDR3 protein: CASSLGLGNTEAFF
clone size: once; J gene: TRBJ1-2; V gene: TRBV28; CDR3 protein: CASSSDTNYGYTF
clone size: -; J gene: TRBJ1-1; V gene: TRBV6-1; CDR3 protein: CASSETENTEAFF
clone size: -; J gene: TRBJ1-1; V gene: TRBV4-1; CDR3 protein: CASSQGRGKLIRNTEAFF
clone size: once; J gene: TRBJ1-5; V gene: TRBV30; CDR3 protein: CAWSVLQGQPQHF
clone size: -; J gene: TRBJ1-2; V gene: TRBV28; CDR3 protein: CASSLPTGGRRYTF
clone size: once; J gene: TRBJ2-3; V gene: TRBV10-2; CDR3 protein: CASTYTSGSGTQYF
clone size: -; J gene: TRBJ1-4; V gene: TRBV11-2; CDR3 protein: CASSLEGVVEKLFF
clone size: -; J gene: TRBJ2-7; V gene: TRBV28; CDR3 protein: CASSLGGDYEQYF
clone size: -; J gene: TRBJ1-2; V gene: TRBV19; CDR3 protein: CASSINVQGGSYGYTF
clone size: -; J gene: TRBJ2-7; V gene: TRBV14; CDR3 protein: CASRRGGTYEQYF
clone size: few; J gene: TRBJ1-6; V gene: TRBV5-4; CDR3 protein: CASSLDQGRNSPLHF
clone size: -; J gene: TRBJ2-5; V gene: TRBV2; CDR3 protein: CATAERSQNSRTQYF
clone size: -; J gene: TRBJ1-5; V gene: TRBV30; CDR3 protein: CAWSPVGTGIFSNQPQHF
clone size: -; J gene: TRBJ2-7; V gene: TRBV30; CDR3 protein: CAWNHGTSGSYEQYF
clone size: -; J gene: TRBJ2-1; V gene: TRBV5-1; CDR3 protein: CASSSRLAGGYNEQFF
clone size: -; J gene: TRBJ1-6; V gene: TRBV19; CDR3 protein: CASSIGNNNSPLHF
clone size: -; J gene: TRBJ2-7; V gene: TRBV6-9; CDR3 protein: CASTMGPIGLAGEQYF
clone size: -; J gene: TRBJ2-7; V gene: TRBV11-1; CDR3 protein: CASSSTSGSPNEQYF
clone size: -; J gene: TRBJ2-1; V gene: TRBV9; CDR3 protein: CASSPPAGTSHEQFF
clone size: -; J gene: TRBJ1-1; V gene: TRBV2; CDR3 protein: CASSVGGGGTEAFF
clone size: -; J gene: TRBJ1-3; V gene: TRBV15; CDR3 protein: CATSKDVRGFKEGNTIYF
clone size: few; J gene: TRBJ2-1; V gene: TRBV5-1; CDR3 protein: CASSNLGYNEQFF
clone size: once; J gene: TRBJ2-4; V gene: TRBV2; CDR3 protein: CASSAGTGVGIQYF
clone size: -; J gene: TRBJ2-7; V gene: TRBV4-2; CDR3 protein: CASSQVGTGYEQYF
clone size: -; J gene: TRBJ1-1; V gene: TRBV11-2; CDR3 protein: CASSRRDRNTEAFF
clone size: once; J gene: TRBJ2-7; V gene: TRBV5-1; CDR3 protein: CASSPRAGPSYEQYF
clone size: -; J gene: TRBJ1-4; V gene: TRBV18; CDR3 protein: CASSAGSNEKLFF
clone size: -; J gene: TRBJ1-3; V gene: TRBV7-9; CDR3 protein: CASSSVGRGNTIYF
clone size: -; J gene: TRBJ2-7; V gene: TRBV4-1; CDR3 protein: CASSRRDRDYEQYF